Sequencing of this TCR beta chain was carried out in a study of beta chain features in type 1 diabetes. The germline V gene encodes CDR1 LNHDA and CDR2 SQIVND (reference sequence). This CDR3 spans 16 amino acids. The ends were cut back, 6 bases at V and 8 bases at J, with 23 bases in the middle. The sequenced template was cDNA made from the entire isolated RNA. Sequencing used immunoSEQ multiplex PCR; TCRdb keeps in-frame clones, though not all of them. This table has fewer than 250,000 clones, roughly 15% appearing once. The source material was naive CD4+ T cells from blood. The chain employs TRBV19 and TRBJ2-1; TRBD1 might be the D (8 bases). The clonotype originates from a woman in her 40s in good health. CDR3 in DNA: TGTGCCAGTAGCGGGATACAGGGGGAGGGTCGCGATGAGCAGTTCTTC. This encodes CASSGIQGEGRDEQFF.